A selection of T cell receptor beta chains follows, all from one sample in a study of blood T cell repertoires in COVID-19. Libraries were prepared by immunoSEQ multiplex PCR; TCRdb keeps only in-frame clonotypes and omits some of them. Here the sample spans fewer than 200,000 clones, around 67% being singletons. Sequences were obtained from peripheral blood. Receptors originate from a woman at least 80 years old with acute or convalescent COVID-19. The CDR3 runs from the conserved cysteine through the conserved F or W.

j_gene | v_gene | CDR3aa
TRBJ2-5 | TRBV12-3/TRBV12-4 | CASKRGNQETQYF
TRBJ2-2 | TRBV5-5 | CASSLRREAGTGELFF
TRBJ2-2 | TRBV27 | CASLSGLGQGEGELFF
TRBJ2-7 | TRBV20-1 | CSASLGQGVTYEQYF
TRBJ2-2 | TRBV5-6 | CASSFTASFGELFF
TRBJ2-1 | TRBV27 | CASTTSWPVGLAGVWNEQFF
TRBJ2-1 | TRBV30 | CAWTWDFISEQFF
TRBJ2-7 | TRBV2 | CASSGDSYEQYF
TRBJ2-4 | TRBV2 | CASRWGQAPYYF
TRBJ2-7 | TRBV9 | CASSVGPGGIYEQYF
TRBJ2-3 | TRBV6-6 | CASSYSGTDNTDTQYF
TRBJ2-2 | TRBV23-1 | CASSHPGLACGELFF
TRBJ1-1 | TRBV12-3/TRBV12-4 | CASSLGWRAEAFF
TRBJ2-1 | TRBV11-2 | CASSLEPGISSYNEQFF
TRBJ2-3 | TRBV7-9 | CASSASGRVEYF
TRBJ2-1 | TRBV18 | CASSLGPSYNEQFF
TRBJ2-1 | TRBV7-8 | CASSRPSDGYNEQFF
TRBJ2-4 | TRBV7-9 | CASSIYRAQAKNIQYF
TRBJ2-2 | TRBV5-8 | CASSLAVNTGELFF
TRBJ2-7 | TRBV28 | CASTPGRGRSEQYF
TRBJ1-2 | TRBV28 | CASRTGGANYGYTF
TRBJ2-7 | TRBV28 | CASKQTGVEYEQYF
TRBJ1-4 | TRBV28 | CASSSRDRGPLGEKLFF
TRBJ1-5 | TRBV30 | CAWSVGGGQPQHF
TRBJ2-2 | TRBV29-1 | CSVVGQGGTGELFF
TRBJ1-6 | TRBV9 | CASSGRQGAGSPLHF
TRBJ2-2 | TRBV7-9 | CASSLWLANTGELFF
TRBJ2-2 | TRBV2 | CASSPLLQTGPGELFF
TRBJ2-2 | TRBV6-4 | CASSKQTGNTGELFF
TRBJ2-1 | TRBV19 | CASSIEGRDLNEQFF
TRBJ2-3 | TRBV11-2 | CASSSPQGPDTQYF
TRBJ2-7 | TRBV6-5 | CASSYQGIEQYF
TRBJ2-1 | TRBV4-1 | CASSQSRLAGGYNEQFF
TRBJ2-7 | TRBV4-1 | CASSPVTASYEQYF
TRBJ1-2 | TRBV19 | CASMEGYGYTF
TRBJ2-7 | TRBV28 | CASTRTSGTDEQYF
TRBJ2-3 | TRBV3-1/TRBV3-2 | CASSQDLGDRGDTQYF
TRBJ1-1 | TRBV5-1 | CASSSGQGLNTEAFF
TRBJ2-7 | TRBV6-1 | CASSEVRPGADEQYF
TRBJ1-6 | TRBV5-4 | CASSFQGSYNSPLHF
TRBJ1-2 | TRBV10-3 | CAISESRRHSSTF
TRBJ2-2 | TRBV6-1 | CASSERLAAGGELFF
TRBJ2-1 | TRBV20-1 | CSASGGTFNEQFF
TRBJ2-1 | TRBV7-2 | CASSLALANEQFF
TRBJ1-1 | TRBV9 | CASSADGQGIYGRNTEAFF
TRBJ2-2 | TRBV24-1 | CATSAATSGRVDGLYTGELFF
TRBJ1-5 | TRBV3-1/TRBV3-2 | CASSQVSGRGAQPQHF
TRBJ1-2 | TRBV6-5 | CASSYGLWGANYGYTF
TRBJ2-3 | TRBV27 | CASSGLADTDTQYF